This T cell receptor (beta chain) was identified during a study of blood T cells in healthy people across ages. Overall study findings and caveats: Estimates drawn from one million T cells were deemed to understate diversity. In these data, TCR beta diversity tracked strongly with naive T cell percentage.

The extraction recovered at least 5.5 micrograms of total RNA per sample. Remarks on this clonotype: The antigen is not known.

Germline loops: CDR1 SEHNR, CDR2 FQNEAQ (reference sequence). The junction had 5 bases not matched to a gene; V was cut back by 4 bases and J by 3 bases. The CDR3 loop spans 14 amino acids. Sample-barcoded 5' priming and a J-beta primer mix drove a second PCR of about 7 to 12 cycles. Each CDR3 protein gets one entry after TCRdb re-called the 5' RACE reads with MiXCR. The table shows roughly 1.4 million distinct CDR3 sequences, with roughly 59% occurring only once. The TCR was taken from a man aged 18-30 years in good health. The chain joins TRBV7-9 to TRBJ2-7, with 8 bases that match TRBD2. Sequenced: blood. The CDR3 coding sequence is TGTGCCAGCAGCTCGGGACTAGTGTACTACGAGCAGTACTTC. The encoded protein is CASSSGLVYYEQYF.